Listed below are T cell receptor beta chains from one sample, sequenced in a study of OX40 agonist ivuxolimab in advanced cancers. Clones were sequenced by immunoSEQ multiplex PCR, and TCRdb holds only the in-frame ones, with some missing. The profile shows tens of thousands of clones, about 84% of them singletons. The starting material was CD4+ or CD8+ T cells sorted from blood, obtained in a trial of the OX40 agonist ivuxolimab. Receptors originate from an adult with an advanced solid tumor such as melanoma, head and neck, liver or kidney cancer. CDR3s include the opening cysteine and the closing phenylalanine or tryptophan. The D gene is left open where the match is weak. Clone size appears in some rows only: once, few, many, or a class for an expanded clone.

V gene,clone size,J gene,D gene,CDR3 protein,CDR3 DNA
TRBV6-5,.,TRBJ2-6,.,CASSSRFRDNNVLTF,TGTGCCAGCAGTAGTCGATTCCGGGACAACAACGTCCTGACTTTC
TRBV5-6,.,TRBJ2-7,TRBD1,CASSFGTGGGEQYF,TGTGCCAGCAGCTTTGGGACAGGGGGAGGCGAGCAGTACTTC
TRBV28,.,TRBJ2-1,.,CASSLYGYNEQFF,TGTGCCAGCAGTTTATACGGGTACAATGAGCAGTTCTTC
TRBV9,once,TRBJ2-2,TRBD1,CASDRGSNTGELFF,TGTGCCTCTGACAGGGGCTCGAACACCGGGGAGCTGTTTTTT
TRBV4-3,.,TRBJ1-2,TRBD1,CASSQIIRGQGGYTF,TGCGCCAGCAGCCAAATAATCAGGGGGCAGGGGGGCTACACCTTC
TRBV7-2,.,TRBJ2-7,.,CASRGDGSSYEQYF,TGTGCCAGCAGGGGAGACGGGAGTTCTTACGAGCAGTACTTC
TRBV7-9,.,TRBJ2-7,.,CASSLRSYEQYF,TGTGCCAGCAGCTTACGCAGCTACGAGCAGTACTTC
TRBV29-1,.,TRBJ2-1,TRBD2,CSVAGGGSYNEQFF,TGCAGCGTAGCGGGAGGAGGCTCCTACAATGAGCAGTTCTTC
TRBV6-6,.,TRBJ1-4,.,CASSQDGNEKLFF,TGTGCCAGTTCTCAAGATGGTAATGAAAAACTGTTTTTT
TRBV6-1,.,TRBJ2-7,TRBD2,CASKLAANYEQYF,TGTGCCAGCAAACTAGCGGCAAACTACGAGCAGTACTTC
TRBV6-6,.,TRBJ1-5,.,CASSPYNQPQHF,TGTGCCAGCAGTCCGTACAATCAGCCCCAGCATTTT
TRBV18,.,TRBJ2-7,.,CASSPSGPGEQYF,TGTGCCAGCTCACCATCGGGACCCGGCGAGCAGTACTTC
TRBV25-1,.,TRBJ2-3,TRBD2,CASSKGLAGGTDTQYF,TGTGCCAGCAGTAAGGGACTAGCGGGGGGCACAGATACGCAGTATTTT
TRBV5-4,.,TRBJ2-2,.,CASSFIQNTGELFF,TGTGCCAGCAGCTTTATACAGAACACCGGGGAGCTGTTTTTT
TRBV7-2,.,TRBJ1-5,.,CASSLASGKNQPQHF,TGTGCCAGCAGCCTGGCCTCCGGGAAAAATCAGCCCCAGCATTTT
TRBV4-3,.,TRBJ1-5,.,CASSPGRSGNQPQHF,TGCGCCAGCAGCCCAGGGCGGTCTGGCAATCAGCCCCAGCATTTT
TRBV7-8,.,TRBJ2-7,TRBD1,CASSLGQGQGFYEQYF,TGTGCCAGCAGCTTAGGCCAGGGACAGGGATTCTACGAGCAGTACTTC
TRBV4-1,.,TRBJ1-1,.,CASSQEVTGDTEAFF,TGCGCCAGCAGCCAAGAGGTAACTGGGGACACTGAAGCTTTCTTT
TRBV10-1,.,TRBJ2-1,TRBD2,CASSESGLAGGSSYNEQFF,TGCGCCAGCAGTGAGTCGGGACTAGCGGGAGGGAGCTCCTACAATGAGCAGTTCTTC
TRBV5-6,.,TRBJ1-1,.,CASSLWSPDPRAFF,TGTGCCAGCAGCTTGTGGTCCCCGGACCCGCGGGCTTTCTTT
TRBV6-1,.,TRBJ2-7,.,CASSVGQKSSYEQYF,TGTGCCAGCAGTGTCGGACAGAAGAGCTCCTACGAGCAGTACTTC
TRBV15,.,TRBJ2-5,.,CATSVGTQGWETQYF,TGTGCCACCAGCGTCGGGACCCAGGGGTGGGAGACCCAGTACTTC
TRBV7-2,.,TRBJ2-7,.,CASSSHWGPYEQYF,TGTGCCAGCAGCTCCCATTGGGGACCCTACGAGCAGTACTTC
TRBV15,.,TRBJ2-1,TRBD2,CATSRDVAGGLNEQFF,TGTGCCACCAGCAGAGACGTAGCGGGAGGGCTGAATGAGCAGTTCTTC
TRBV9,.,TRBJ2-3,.,CASSVPTSFADTQYF,TGTGCCAGCAGCGTCCCGACTAGTTTCGCAGATACGCAGTATTTT
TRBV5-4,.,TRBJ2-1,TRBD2,CASTPALAGGLLVNEQFF,TGTGCCAGCACCCCTGCTCTAGCGGGAGGATTGCTTGTGAATGAGCAGTTCTTC
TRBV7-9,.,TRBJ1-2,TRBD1,CASSLAGTGANYGYTF,TGTGCCAGCAGCTTAGCGGGGACAGGGGCTAACTATGGCTACACCTTC
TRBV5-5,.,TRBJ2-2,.,CASSTRTANTGELFF,TGTGCCAGCAGCACACGGACCGCGAACACCGGGGAGCTGTTTTTT
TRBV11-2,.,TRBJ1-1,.,CASSLDFGGLPDIAFF,TGTGCCAGCAGCTTAGATTTCGGGGGGCTTCCAGACATTGCTTTCTTT
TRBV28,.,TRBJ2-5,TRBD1,CASSLSRGLSETQYF,TGTGCCAGCAGTCTCTCGAGGGGGCTTTCAGAGACCCAGTACTTC
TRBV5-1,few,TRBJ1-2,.,CASSLDGFGRGYTF,TGCGCCAGCAGCTTGGACGGCTTCGGCCGTGGCTACACCTTC
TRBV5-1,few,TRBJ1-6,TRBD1,CASSDATGSSPLHF,TGCGCCAGCAGCGACGCGACAGGGTCCTCACCCCTCCACTTT
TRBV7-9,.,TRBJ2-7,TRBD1,CASSPEWDREYEQYF,TGTGCCAGCAGCCCTGAGTGGGACAGAGAATACGAGCAGTACTTC
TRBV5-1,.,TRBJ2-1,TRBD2,CASSSASGGARGGNEQFF,TGCGCCAGCAGCTCGGCTAGCGGGGGGGCCCGGGGAGGGAATGAGCAGTTCTTC
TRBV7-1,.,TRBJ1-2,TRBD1,CASSLTGTGLSFNDYGYTF,TGTGCCAGCAGCTTAACTGGGACAGGGCTTAGTTTTAATGACTATGGCTACACCTTC
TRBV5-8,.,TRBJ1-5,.,CASSLRTGSNQPQHF,TGTGCCAGCAGTTTAAGAACCGGGAGCAATCAGCCCCAGCATTTT
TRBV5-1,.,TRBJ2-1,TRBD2,CASSLGLAGYNEQFF,TGCGCCAGCAGCCTAGGACTAGCGGGATACAATGAGCAGTTCTTC
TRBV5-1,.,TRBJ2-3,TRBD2,CASSVEASGTDTQYF,TGCGCCAGCAGCGTGGAGGCTAGCGGTACAGATACGCAGTATTTT
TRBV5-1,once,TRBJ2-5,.,CASSSRQGRREETQYF,TGCGCCAGCAGCTCCCGGCAGGGTCGTAGGGAGGAGACCCAGTACTTC
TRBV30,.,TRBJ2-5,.,CAWSPLRRADQETQYF,TGTGCCTGGAGCCCCCTACGGCGGGCGGACCAAGAGACCCAGTACTTC
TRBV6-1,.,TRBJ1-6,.,CASSEVGGSSPLHF,TGTGCCAGCAGTGAAGTCGGGGGTAGCTCACCCCTCCACTTT
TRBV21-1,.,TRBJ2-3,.,CASSKEVSDSITDTQYF,TGTGCCAGCAGCAAAGAGGTGAGTGACAGCATCACAGATACGCAGTATTTT
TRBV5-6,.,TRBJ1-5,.,CASSFRGDQPQHF,TGTGCCAGCAGCTTTAGGGGCGATCAGCCCCAGCATTTT
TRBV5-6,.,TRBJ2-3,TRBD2,CASSPGVAGGTATDTQYF,TGTGCCAGCAGCCCTGGGGTAGCGGGAGGTACGGCGACAGATACGCAGTATTTT
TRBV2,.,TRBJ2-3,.,CASLPSWEITDTQYF,TGTGCCAGCCTTCCCTCTTGGGAGATTACAGATACGCAGTATTTT
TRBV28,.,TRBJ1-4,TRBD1,CASGGLGRGRGEKLFF,TGTGCCAGCGGGGGTCTAGGGAGGGGGCGAGGTGAAAAACTGTTTTTT
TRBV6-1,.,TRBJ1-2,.,CASRTPFTLYGYTF,TGTGCCAGCAGGACACCGTTCACCCTCTATGGCTACACCTTC
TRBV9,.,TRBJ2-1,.,CASSAAQGGNNEQFF,TGTGCCAGCAGCGCCGCTCAGGGGGGGAACAATGAGCAGTTCTTC
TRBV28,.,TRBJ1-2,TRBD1,CASSSGQGFYGYTF,TGTGCCAGCAGTTCGGGACAGGGGTTCTATGGCTACACCTTC
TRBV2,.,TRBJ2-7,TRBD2,CASSEGLAGGYAYF,TGTGCCAGCAGTGAAGGGCTAGCGGGGGGGTACGCGTACTTC
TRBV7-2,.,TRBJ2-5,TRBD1,CASSLVGQGYQETQYF,TGTGCCAGCAGCTTAGTGGGACAGGGGTACCAAGAGACCCAGTACTTC
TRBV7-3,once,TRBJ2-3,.,CASSLRTSRDTQYF,TGTGCCAGCAGCTTAAGAACCAGCCGAGATACGCAGTATTTT
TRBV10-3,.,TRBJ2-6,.,CAIPSRAISGANVLTF,TGTGCCATTCCCTCCAGGGCTATCTCTGGGGCCAACGTCCTGACTTTC
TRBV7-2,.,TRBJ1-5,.,CASSSVGGGNQPQHF,TGTGCCAGCAGCTCCGTGGGGGGAGGGAATCAGCCCCAGCATTTT
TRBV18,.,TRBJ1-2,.,CASSGANYGYTF,TGTGCCAGCTCAGGGGCTAACTATGGCTACACCTTC